This is a list of T cell receptor beta chains from one sample in a study of cytotoxic CD8 clonotypes in ibrutinib-treated CLL. Sequencing used immunoSEQ multiplex PCR; TCRdb keeps in-frame clones, though not all of them. The sample has about 160,000 clones, under 90% seen once. The material was PBMCs, obtained after 24 months of ibrutinib treatment. The receptors come from a human donor with chronic lymphocytic leukemia. Both conserved end residues are part of each CDR3. A D gene is named only where the DNA matches it firmly. Only part of the rows carry a size: once, few, many, or a class if the clone is expanded.

j_gene	d_gene	abundance	v_gene	CDR3nt	CDR3aa
TRBJ2-2	.	.	TRBV9	TGTGCCAGCAGCCGGCAGTCTAGGGAGCTGTTTTTT	CASSRQSRELFF
TRBJ1-3	.	.	TRBV11-2	TGTGCCAGCAGCTTAGGCCCCCAGTCTGGAAACACCATATATTTT	CASSLGPQSGNTIYF
TRBJ1-2	TRBD1	.	TRBV19	TGTGCCAGCACCAGGGGGACAGTCTATGGCTACACCTTC	CASTRGTVYGYTF
TRBJ1-4	.	.	TRBV7-8	TGTGCCAGCAGCTTAGATCGCCAGGGGCCGGGAAAGGGAAGGGATAATGAAAAACTGTTTTTT	CASSLDRQGPGKGRDNEKLFF
TRBJ2-3	TRBD1	once	TRBV10-3	TGTGCCATCAGTGGACAGGGGGCAAGTCCAGATACGCAGTATTTT	CAISGQGASPDTQYF
TRBJ1-2	.	.	TRBV19	TGTGCCAGTAGTATCGACAGCTACTATGGCTACACCTTC	CASSIDSYYGYTF
TRBJ1-6	.	few	TRBV6-4	TGTGCCAGCAGTAACACCCCAGGGGATTCACCCCTCCACTTT	CASSNTPGDSPLHF
TRBJ2-3	TRBD2	.	TRBV7-9	TGTGCCAGCAGCTCCTTTGGCGGGAGGACAGATACGCAGTATTTT	CASSSFGGRTDTQYF
TRBJ2-5	.	.	TRBV27	TGTGCCAGCAGCGACCCAGGCAGGGGCCAAGAGACCCAGTACTTC	CASSDPGRGQETQYF
TRBJ2-3	.	.	TRBV19	TGTGCCAGTAGTATCCAGAGGACAGATACGCAGTATTTT	CASSIQRTDTQYF
TRBJ1-1	.	once	TRBV5-6	TGTGCCAGCAGCTGGGGCGGCACTGAAGCTTTCTTT	CASSWGGTEAFF
TRBJ1-2	.	.	TRBV29-1	TGCAGCGTTGCGGCCCCTAATGGCTACACCTTC	CSVAAPNGYTF
TRBJ1-2	.	.	TRBV11-1	TGTGCCAGCAGCTTGAGGACGGTAGAACGCTATGGCTACACCTTC	CASSLRTVERYGYTF
TRBJ2-2	TRBD2	.	TRBV7-3	TGTGCCAGCAGTCCTATAGCGGGAGGACTCACCGGGGAGCTGTTTTTT	CASSPIAGGLTGELFF
TRBJ1-3	.	.	TRBV7-3	TGTGCCAGCAGCTTAAACTCTGGAAACACCATATATTTT	CASSLNSGNTIYF
TRBJ1-5	TRBD1	few	TRBV10-1	TGCGCCAGCGGGCCGACAGGGAACCAGCCCCAGCATTTT	CASGPTGNQPQHF
TRBJ1-6	.	.	TRBV30	TGTGCCTGGAGTGTGTTGGGTAACTATAATTCACCCCTCCACTTT	CAWSVLGNYNSPLHF
TRBJ2-3	.	.	TRBV12-5	TGTGCTAGTGGTTTGGGTACACAGTTAAGGGGAGATACGCAGTATTTT	CASGLGTQLRGDTQYF
TRBJ2-1	.	.	TRBV4-1	TGCGCCAGCAGCCCCGCTTACAATGAGCAGTTCTTC	CASSPAYNEQFF
TRBJ1-2	.	.	TRBV18	TGTGCCAGCTCACCGTCGGGGGGGGACTATGGCTACACCTTC	CASSPSGGDYGYTF
TRBJ2-7	.	.	TRBV7-2	TGTGCCAGCAGCCTCAACGGCGAGCAGTACTTC	CASSLNGEQYF
TRBJ2-1	.	.	TRBV6-5	TGTGCCAGCAGTGCGAGGTGGGGGGCCTACAATGAGCAGTTCTTC	CASSARWGAYNEQFF
TRBJ2-3	TRBD1	.	TRBV5-4	TGTGCCAGCAGCGGGACAGGCACAGATACGCAGTATTTT	CASSGTGTDTQYF
TRBJ2-7	TRBD1	.	TRBV29-1	TGCAGCGTTGAAGCACCGAGCCGGGACAGATCCTACGAGCAGTACTTC	CSVEAPSRDRSYEQYF
TRBJ1-3	.	.	TRBV9	TGTGCCAGCAGCAAAAACTCTGGAAACACCATATATTTT	CASSKNSGNTIYF
TRBJ1-1	.	.	TRBV18	TGTGCCAGCTCATCAAAGGAAGGGGACCGAGCTTTCTTT	CASSSKEGDRAFF
TRBJ1-5	.	.	TRBV18	TGTGCCAGCTCACCCCCGGGACTTAGTGGCGGCAATCAGCCCCAGCATTTT	CASSPPGLSGGNQPQHF
TRBJ2-3	.	.	TRBV30	TGTGCCTGGAGTCCCCGATCATCGCAAGCGGGTGGGAGCACAGATACGCAGTATTTT	CAWSPRSSQAGGSTDTQYF
TRBJ2-7	TRBD1	once	TRBV10-3	TGTGCCATCAGGGGACAGGGGGCCTACGAGCAGTACTTC	CAIRGQGAYEQYF
TRBJ2-2	.	.	TRBV6-1	TGTGCCAGCAGTGACGATCGGGGGCTTCCCGGGGAGCTGTTTTTT	CASSDDRGLPGELFF
TRBJ2-7	.	.	TRBV7-2	TGTGCCAGCAGCTCCCTAGGGCGTGTGTACGAGCAGTACTTC	CASSSLGRVYEQYF
TRBJ1-3	.	.	TRBV6-5	TGTGCCAGCAGTTACCAAAGGGCCTCTGGAAACACCATATATTTT	CASSYQRASGNTIYF
TRBJ2-5	.	.	TRBV5-8	TGTGCCAGCAGCCCAACCTCAACAGAGAGAGAGACCCAGTACTTC	CASSPTSTERETQYF
TRBJ1-5	.	.	TRBV6-5	TGTGCCAGCAGTTACTCCGGGAGAAGCAATCAGCCCCAGCATTTT	CASSYSGRSNQPQHF
TRBJ2-7	.	few	TRBV28	TGTGCCAGCAGTTTATGGTACGAGCAGTACTTC	CASSLWYEQYF
TRBJ2-3	.	.	TRBV15	TGTGCCACCAGCAGAGAGGGGTGGGATACGCAGTATTTT	CATSREGWDTQYF
TRBJ2-7	.	.	TRBV15	TGTGCCACCAGCAGAGCATCCGAGCAGTACTTC	CATSRASEQYF
TRBJ1-6	.	.	TRBV5-3	TGTGCCAGAAGCCCGAACCCCATAGTTTATTCACCCCTCCACTTT	CARSPNPIVYSPLHF
TRBJ1-1	TRBD1	once	TRBV6-6	TGTGCCAGCAGTCTCGGGGACAGTCTGAACACTGAAGCTTTCTTT	CASSLGDSLNTEAFF
TRBJ2-3	TRBD2	.	TRBV15	TGTGCCACCAGCAGAGATAGGTGGAGACTAGCGGAATCTACAGATACGCAGTATTTT	CATSRDRWRLAESTDTQYF
TRBJ2-7	.	.	TRBV19	TGTGCCAGTAGTAAGTCCAACTCCTACGAGCAGTACTTC	CASSKSNSYEQYF
TRBJ1-6	.	.	TRBV7-6	TGTGCCAGCAGCTTATCTCTTGGGGGTTCGACACCCCTCCACTTT	CASSLSLGGSTPLHF
TRBJ2-4	.	.	TRBV5-6	TGTGCCAGCAGCTCCTTTACAAGGGGTCAAAACATTCAGTACTTC	CASSSFTRGQNIQYF
TRBJ1-4	.	.	TRBV7-9	TGTGCCAGCAGCTTACGGTGGGAAAAACTGTTTTTT	CASSLRWEKLFF
TRBJ2-1	TRBD1	once	TRBV19	TGTGCCAGTAGTATTGGGACAGGGGGCGATGAGCAGTTCTTC	CASSIGTGGDEQFF
TRBJ1-2	.	.	TRBV2	TGTGCCAGCAGCGGGGAGGCTCAAGGAGGCTACACCTTC	CASSGEAQGGYTF
TRBJ2-2	TRBD2	.	TRBV7-3	TGTGCCAGCAGCCCGGGAGGGGTCACCGGGGAGCTGTTTTTT	CASSPGGVTGELFF
TRBJ1-4	TRBD1	few	TRBV19	TGTGCCAGTAGCCGAACGGGACAGGGTTTTGCAACTAATGAAAAACTGTTTTTT	CASSRTGQGFATNEKLFF
TRBJ1-4	TRBD1	few	TRBV7-9	TGTGCCAGCAGCCCCCGACGAGGCCAGGGGGGGGATGAAAAACTGTTTTTT	CASSPRRGQGGDEKLFF
TRBJ2-3	.	.	TRBV4-3	TGCGCCAGCAGCCTACAGCACACTAGCACAGATACGCAGTATTTT	CASSLQHTSTDTQYF
TRBJ1-2	TRBD1	few	TRBV28	TGTGCCAGCAGTTCGCCCGGGACAGGGGGGAACTATGGCTACACCTTC	CASSSPGTGGNYGYTF
TRBJ2-1	TRBD1	once	TRBV30	TGTGCCTGGAGACAACAGGGGAATGAGCAGTTCTTC	CAWRQQGNEQFF
TRBJ1-1	.	.	TRBV7-8	TGTGCCAGCAGCACGGACATGGGGTACACTGAAGCTTTCTTT	CASSTDMGYTEAFF
TRBJ1-2	TRBD1	.	TRBV10-3	TGTGCCATCAGTGTGGGGGCAGGGGGAATCTATGGCTACACCTTC	CAISVGAGGIYGYTF